These 27 T cell receptor beta chains came from one sample sequenced in a study of CD8+CD57+ T cells in acquired aplastic anemia. Those patients picked for sequencing had displayed CD8+CD57+ cell expansion on flow cytometry. Profiles of TCR beta VDJ and CDR3 were generated from a genomic DNA template. Each CDR3 protein gets one entry after TCRdb re-called the reads with MiXCR. The table records 150,000 or so distinct CDR3 sequences, around 47% of them present only once. The specimen sequenced was sorted CD4+, CD8+, or CD8+CD57+ T cells (not recorded which) from PBMCs. Source of these receptors: a human donor with aplastic anemia.

CDR3 amino acids: CASSVGGAVPGYTF. CDR3 in DNA: TGTGCCAGCAGCGTAGGAGGAGCAGTCCCTGGCTACACCTTC. The chain links TRBV9 to TRBJ1-2, with unresolved D. With 0 bases removed from V and 7 bases from J, the gap between germline ends came to 13 bases. In germline, CDR1 is SGDLS, CDR2 YYNGEE. This CDR3 has 14 amino acids.

The chain joins TRBV7-2 to TRBJ2-5; 9 nucleotides align to TRBD2. Looked up from germline, CDR1 is SGHTA and CDR2 is FQGNSA. This CDR3 is 16 amino acids long. J lost 2 bases, V lost 3 bases, and 7 bases had no gene match. The CDR3 reads CASSFLAGLGQETQYF. DNA for the CDR3: TGTGCCAGCAGCTTCCTAGCGGGGCTCGGGCAAGAGACCCAGTACTTC.

This clonotype was counted ten times or more. The junction departs from the called germline gene at one end, perhaps through a read error. The chain has TRBV4-3 and TRBJ2-5; D gene ambiguous. CDR1 and CDR2 (germline): LGHNA, YSLEER. The CDR3 runs to 15 residues. CDR3 nucleotide sequence: TGCGCCAGCAGCCATACTCCGGGTCACCACGAGACCCAGTACTTC. It yields the protein CASSHTPGHHETQYF.

The J gene is TRBJ1-3, the V gene TRBV5-1, with 15 bases fitting TRBD2. The better agreement between TRBJ2-3 and the DNA end casts doubt on the J call. Germline V gene sequence: CDR1 SGHRS, CDR2 YFSETQ. The CDR3 has 20 amino acids. The CDR3 reads CASSPQGGLAGGPGADTQYF. The CDR3 bases are TGCGCCAGCAGCCCCCAGGGAGGACTAGCGGGAGGGCCTGGGGCAGATACGCAGTATTTT.

This chain links TRBV2 with TRBJ2-3; D not resolved. CDR3 size: 14 residues. CDR1 is SNHLY, CDR2 FYNNEI, per germline. The germline V and J ends were trimmed by 6 bases and 3 bases, with 13 bases remaining between them. CDR3 sequence reads: CASRRTWGTDTQYF. In DNA, the CDR3 is TGTGCCAGCAGAAGGACGTGGGGAACAGATACGCAGTATTTT.

This clonotype was observed a handful of times. A clone one base away is much larger, so this may be a read error. The rearrangement links TRBV7-3 to TRBJ1-5; D might be TRBD1 (5 bases). The CDR3 consists of 19 residues. Germline V lookup: CDR1 SGHTA, CDR2 FQGTGA. CDR3 coding DNA: TGTGCCAGCAACTTAAGACTGGGTGTGGAGGGGTATAGCAATCAGCCCCAGCATTTT. Translation: CASNLRLGVEGYSNQPQHF.

Details on this clonotype: A read error may be the cause here, since a much bigger clone is one base away. J is TRBJ1-6 and V is TRBV6-1; D uncertain. V was pared by 5 bases and J by 9 bases, with 14 bases between. Germline V gives CDR1 MNHNS, CDR2 SASEGT. The CDR3 covers 14 residues. The CDR3: CASSPPGRVSPLHF. The CDR3 region has the DNA TGTGCCAGCAGTCCGCCCGGCCGGGTTTCACCCCTCCACTTT.

A remark on this clonotype: The germline gene is not matched at one end of the junction; a read error may be the cause. V is TRBV4-2 and J is TRBJ2-3; 7 nucleotides align to TRBD2. This CDR3 has 15 residues. Germline V CDR1 and CDR2: LGHNA, YNFKEQ. The CDR3 region is CASNQLASGTDTQYF. The DNA for the CDR3 is TGTGCCAGCAACCAACTAGCGAGCGGCACAGATACGCAGTATTTT.

The chain couples TRBV2 to TRBJ1-2; D remains unclear. The CDR3 is 11 residues long. V was cut by 4 bases and J by 6 bases, with 6 bases left in between. Germline V CDR1 and CDR2: SNHLY, FYNNEI. As DNA, the CDR3 is TGTGCCAGCAGTGGAATCAATGGCTACACCTTC. Amino acids: CASSGINGYTF.

This clonotype was detected many times. The CDR3 here is CASSLMGQGTDTQYF. The DNA of the CDR3 is TGCGCCAGCAGCTTGATGGGGCAGGGCACAGATACGCAGTATTTT. This sequence joins TRBV5-1 and TRBJ2-3; D perhaps matches TRBD1 (5 bases). This CDR3 is 15 amino acids long. The V gene's germline CDR1 is SGHRS and CDR2 YFSETQ. Trimming pared 1 base from V and 1 base from J, leaving 10 bases between.

This clonotype was seen ten or more times. The chain combines TRBV5-1 with TRBJ1-2; 7 nucleotides match TRBD1. The CDR3 consists of 14 residues. Germline V CDR1 and CDR2: SGHRS, YFSETQ. Germline trimming cut 4 bases from V and 8 bases from J; bases unmatched to any gene: 11. The CDR3 nucleotides read TGCGCCAGCAGCGCCGGAAGGGGGCGGGGAGGCTACACCTTC. Protein: CASSAGRGRGGYTF.

This clonotype has a handful of counts. One end of the junction is discordant with germline, which a read error may explain. The rearrangement uses TRBV10-3 and TRBJ1-2; TRBD1 is a possible D gene (6 bases). Germline V gives CDR1 ENHRY, CDR2 SYGVKD. CDR3 length equals 14 residues. CDR3 residues: CASSFRAGGHGYTF. CDR3 nucleotides: TGTGCCAGCAGTTTTAGGGCCGGGGGCCATGGCTACACCTTC.

This chain connects TRBV2 to TRBJ1-1; D gene uncertain. This CDR3 has 14 residues. Germline loops: CDR1 SNHLY, CDR2 FYNNEI. Trimming removed 7 bases at V and 1 base at J, with 13 bases between. This CDR3 reads CASTDALWNTEAFF. The CDR3 region has the DNA TGTGCCAGCACCGACGCCCTGTGGAACACTGAAGCTTTCTTT. The full variable domain, its missing parts supplied by reference TRBV2 and TRBJ1-1, is EPEVTQTPSHQVTQMGQEVILRCVPISNHLYFYWYRQILGQKVEFLVSFYNNEISEKSEIFDDQFSVERPDGSNFTLKIRSTKLEDSAMYFCASTDALWNTEAFFGQGTRLTVV.

This clonotype was seen many times. The gene calls are TRBV5-4 and TRBJ2-2; D perhaps matches TRBD1 (6 bases). Germline loops: CDR1 SGHNT, CDR2 YYREEE (reference sequence). The CDR3 sequence is 15 residues long. Trimming took off 4 bases at V and 1 base at J, with 11 bases between the two ends. CDR3 DNA: TGTGCCAGCAGCCCAGGACAGATGAACACCGGGGAGCTGTTTTTT. As protein: CASSPGQMNTGELFF.

J is TRBJ2-7 and V is TRBV29-1; D call uncertain. Germline V lookup: CDR1 SQVTM, CDR2 ANQGSEA. The CDR3 spans 12 residues. V dropped 4 bases and J dropped 6 bases, with 13 bases sitting between them. The CDR3 here is CSVVRVWSEQYF. DNA for the CDR3: TGCAGCGTTGTTCGGGTATGGTCCGAGCAGTACTTC.

In its sample, this clonotype was seen many times. V gene TRBV7-9 combines with J gene TRBJ1-2; tentative D call: TRBD1 (6 bases). Between the trimmed V and J ends, which lost 5 bases and 8 bases, there was a span of 15 bases. The CDR3 is made up of 13 amino acids. CDR1 is SEHNR, CDR2 FQNEAQ, per germline (reference sequence). The CDR3 DNA reads TGTGCCAGCAGCGCGGACAGTTGGGGCGGCTACACCTTC. It is translated as CASSADSWGGYTF.

The rearrangement joins TRBV7-3 to TRBJ2-5; 9 bases align to TRBD2. CDR1 SGHTA and CDR2 FQGTGA come from the germline V gene. CDR3 size: 14 residues. Trimming cost V 4 bases and J 3 bases; bases outside gene matches: 3. The CDR3, as DNA: TGTGCCAGCAGCTCGGGACTAGCCGAAGAGACCCAGTACTTC. Translating gives CASSSGLAEETQYF.

The chain combines TRBV29-1 with TRBJ2-7, with D possibly being TRBD1 or TRBD2 (6 bases each). The V and J ends lost 3 bases and 8 bases respectively, with 14 bases between them. The length of the CDR3 is 12 residues. The germline gives CDR1 SQVTM, CDR2 ANQGSEA. The CDR3 region is CSVDGGPDQQYF. The CDR3 DNA reads TGCAGCGTTGACGGGGGCCCCGACCAGCAGTACTTC.

Points on this clonotype: Possible read error: a much larger clone is one base away. This chain links TRBV2 with TRBJ1-2; D is uncertain. V was pared by 8 bases and J by 8 bases, with 9 bases between. Germline loops: CDR1 SNHLY, CDR2 FYNNEI. The CDR3 runs 10 residues. The CDR3 DNA is TGTGCCAGCCGCGAAGCCGGCTACACCTTC. Translation: CASREAGYTF.

V is TRBV29-1 and J is TRBJ2-7; TRBD1 matches 10 bases. After removal of 5 bases from V and 7 bases from J, the junction contained 11 bases not matched to a gene. In germline, CDR1 is SQVTM, CDR2 ANQGSEA. The CDR3 sequence is 14 residues long. CDR3 loop: CSVLSRQGAREQYF. The CDR3, as DNA: TGCAGCGTTCTTAGTCGACAGGGGGCGAGGGAGCAGTACTTC.

The sample holds a few counts of this clonotype. This sequence joins TRBV3-1 and TRBJ1-5; D is perhaps TRBD1 (5 bases). The V gene lost 4 bases and the J gene lost 1 base, with 8 bases spanning the gap. This CDR3 has 14 residues. From germline, CDR1 is LGHDT and CDR2 YNNKEL (reference sequence). Written as DNA, the CDR3 is TGTGCCAGCAGCCTTCAGGGAAGCAATCAGCCCCAGCATTTT. Its protein is CASSLQGSNQPQHF. The full variable domain, with the rest looked up from reference TRBV3-1 and TRBJ1-5, is DTAVSQTPKYLVTQMGNDKSIKCEQNLGHDTMYWYKQDSKKFLKIMFSYNNKELIINETVPNRFSPKSPDKAHLNLHINSLELGDSAVYFCASSLQGSNQPQHFGDGTRLSIL.

Comments on this clonotype: A much larger clonotype is one base distant, so this may be a read error. The chain uses TRBV5-4 and TRBJ2-7, with D perhaps matching TRBD2 (6 bases). With 3 bases removed from V and 5 bases from J, the gap between germline ends came to 18 bases. CDR1 SGHNT and CDR2 YYREEE come from the germline V gene (reference sequence). The CDR3 runs to 15 residues. This CDR3 is CASSSTGTSSHEQYV. CDR3 bases: TGTGCCAGCAGCTCAACCGGGACTTCTTCCCACGAGCAGTACGTC.

By its share, this clonotype is medium-sized. The chain has TRBV29-1 and TRBJ1-2, with D perhaps TRBD1 (6 bases). CDR1 SQVTM and CDR2 ANQGSEA come from the germline V gene. This CDR3 is 13 amino acids long. Trimming took off 4 bases at V and 8 bases at J, with 17 bases between the two ends. The CDR3 protein is CSVGGQIGGGYTF. In DNA, the CDR3 is TGCAGCGTTGGAGGACAGATAGGAGGGGGCTACACCTTC. Looking up the rest from reference TRBV29-1 and TRBJ1-2 gives the full variable domain: SAVISQKPSRDICQRGTSLTIQCQVDSQVTMMFWYRQQPGQSLTLIATANQGSEATYESGFVIDKFPISRPNLTFSTLTVSNMSPEDSSIYLCSVGGQIGGGYTFGSGTRLTVV.

The chain combines TRBV11-1 with TRBJ2-1, with 12 bases aligning to TRBD2. CDR1 is SGHAT and CDR2 is FQDESV in the germline V gene (reference sequence). The CDR3 loop spans 16 amino acids. Germline trimming cut 5 bases from V and 7 bases from J; bases unmatched to any gene: 9. CDR3 coding DNA: TGTGCCAGCAGCGAAAGACTAGCGGGGGCGCGGAATGAGCAGTTCTTC. Amino acids: CASSERLAGARNEQFF.

This clonotype has a count of ten or more. The V gene is TRBV7-3, the J gene TRBJ2-1; D is tentatively TRBD1 or TRBD2 (6 bases each). Trimming shortened V by 5 bases and J by 4 bases, and 18 bases separated the two germline ends. CDR3 length: 16 residues. The germline V gene encodes CDR1 SGHTA and CDR2 FQGTGA. This chain's CDR3 is CASSPGGGGLYNEQFF. The CDR3 DNA reads TGTGCCAGCAGCCCTGGCGGAGGGGGGCTGTACAATGAGCAGTTCTTC. Using reference TRBV7-3 and TRBJ2-1 for the parts outside the CDR3, the full variable domain is GAGVSQTPSNKVTEKGKYVELRCDPISGHTALYWYRQSLGQGPEFLIYFQGTGAADDSGLPNDRFFAVRPEGSVSTLKIQRTERGDSAVYLCASSPGGGGLYNEQFFGPGTRLTVL.

Ten or more counts support this clonotype. The chain joins TRBV19 to TRBJ1-6; 7 nucleotides agree with TRBD1. In germline, CDR1 is LNHDA, CDR2 SQIVND (reference sequence). V was clipped by 1 base and J by 5 bases; unmatched bases: 5. This CDR3 has 16 amino acids. CDR3 bases: TGTGCCAGTAGTATAGTCGGGACAGCGAATAATTCACCCCTCCACTTT. Translating gives CASSIVGTANNSPLHF.

The rearrangement uses TRBV15 and TRBJ1-5, with D unresolved. CDR3 length: 17 residues. V lost 2 bases and J lost 2, with 16 bases in between. The germline CDR1 and CDR2 sequences are LNHNV and YYDKDF (reference sequence). The DNA of the CDR3 is TGTGCCACCAGCAGATTTGCCCACAGAGTCGGCAATCAGCCCCAGCATTTT. It translates to CATSRFAHRVGNQPQHF.